This passage covers 19 T cell receptor beta chains from one sample sequenced in a study of vaccination effects on CD4 cells after COVID-19. Repertoires were generated with immunoSEQ multiplex PCR, while TCRdb's copy carries only in-frame clones and drops some. The sample yields around 69,000 clones, around 85% seen once. Antigen specificity for these receptors is unknown. With approximately ten days of culture completed, CD4+ T cells were isolated. Everyone in the study got two shots of either the BNT162b2 or mRNA-1273 vaccine. Sample: CD4+ T cells from PBMCs cultured without peptide, taken after COVID-19 vaccination. The receptors were gathered from a human donor who received a COVID-19 vaccine.

The rearrangement uses TRBV11-2 and TRBJ2-7; maybe TRBD2 (5 bases). The CDR3 has 14 residues. The V end lost 1 base, the J end lost 7 bases, and 14 bases lay between the germline ends. Germline V CDR1 and CDR2: SGHAT, FQNNGV. This chain's CDR3 is CASSLGTGLGEQYV. The CDR3 nucleotides read TGTGCCAGCAGCTTAGGGACGGGATTGGGGGAGCAGTACGTC.

The genes are TRBV5-1 and TRBJ1-3; possible D gene TRBD1, 6 bases. The germline V gene has CDR1 SGHRS and CDR2 YFSETQ. Trimming took 1 base from V and 2 from J, leaving 10 bases between them. The CDR3 contains 15 residues. This chain's CDR3 is CASSLPGAPGNTIYF. In nucleotides, the CDR3 is TGCGCCAGCAGCTTGCCAGGGGCGCCTGGAAACACCATATATTTT.

The genes are TRBV25-1 and TRBJ1-6, with 7 bases aligning to TRBD1. With V trimmed by 2 bases and J by 7 bases, 5 bases remained unmatched. The length of the CDR3 is 15 residues. From germline, CDR1 is MGHDK and CDR2 SYGVNS. CDR3 protein: CASSEPSGGNSPLHF. Written as DNA, the CDR3 is TGTGCCAGCAGTGAACCCTCAGGGGGAAATTCACCCCTCCACTTT. The full variable domain, completed using reference TRBV25-1 and TRBJ1-6, is EADIYQTPRYLVIGTGKKITLECSQTMGHDKMYWYQQDPGMELHLIHYSYGVNSTEKGDLSSESTVSRIRTEHFPLTLESARPSHTSQYLCASSEPSGGNSPLHFGNGTRLTVT.

The chain links TRBV7-2 to TRBJ2-2, with a possible D match to TRBD2 (6 bases). There are 16 residues in the CDR3. The V end lost 4 bases, the J end lost 0 bases, and 12 bases lay between the germline ends. Germline-derived CDR1 and CDR2 are SGHTA and FQGNSA. The CDR3 DNA is TGTGCCAGCAGCTGGGGTGGAGGGACGAACACCGGGGAGCTGTTTTTT. It is translated as CASSWGGGTNTGELFF.

This sequence joins TRBV2 and TRBJ1-1; 10 bases are shared with TRBD1. This CDR3 is 16 amino acids long. V shed 5 bases and J 0 bases; nucleotides not matched to a gene: 6. Germline CDR1 is SNHLY and CDR2 is FYNNEI. CDR3 loop: CASSQPGQGMNTEAFF. Here the CDR3 DNA reads TGTGCCAGCAGTCAACCGGGACAGGGGATGAACACTGAAGCTTTCTTT.

The rearrangement uses TRBV19 and TRBJ2-2, with no clear D. Germline CDR1 and CDR2: LNHDA and SQIVND (reference sequence). V was cut by 1 base and J by 1 base, with 4 bases left in between. The CDR3 is 14 residues long. This chain's CDR3 is CASSIGLNTGELFF. DNA for the CDR3: TGTGCCAGTAGTATAGGACTGAACACCGGGGAGCTGTTTTTT.

J is TRBJ2-5 and V is TRBV28; D possibly corresponds to TRBD2 (7 bases). The ends were cut back, 6 bases at V and 4 bases at J, with 12 bases in the middle. Germline CDR1 reads MDHEN; CDR2 reads SYDVKM. The CDR3 contains 13 residues. CDR3 bases: TGTGCCAGCAGAATCGGGGGGCGAGAGACCCAGTACTTC. It encodes CASRIGGRETQYF.

This chain connects TRBV4-1 to TRBJ1-2; unclear D gene. The CDR3 sequence is 12 residues long. Trimming removed 4 bases from V and 8 bases from J, with 11 bases in between. Looked up from germline, CDR1 is MGHRA and CDR2 is YSYEKL. Here the CDR3 reads CASSPGSGGYTF. Written as DNA, the CDR3 is TGCGCCAGCAGCCCGGGGTCGGGGGGCTACACCTTC.

The V call is TRBV6-5, the J call TRBJ2-2, with D tentatively TRBD1 (5 bases). The germline V gene has CDR1 MNHEY and CDR2 SVGAGI. The V end was cut by 2 bases, the J end by 1 base, with 8 bases between. The CDR3 consists of 15 residues. This chain's CDR3 is CASSYGGQNTGELFF. DNA for the CDR3: TGTGCCAGCAGTTACGGCGGACAGAACACCGGGGAGCTGTTTTTT.

This sequence joins TRBV27 and TRBJ1-1, with TRBD1 matching 7 bases. The V gene end was trimmed by 5 bases and the J gene end by 5 bases; junction bases not matched to a gene: 5. Germline CDR1 is MNHEY and CDR2 is SMNVEV (reference sequence). The CDR3 contains 13 residues. CDR3 amino acids: CASSQTGRTEAFF. In DNA form, the CDR3 reads TGTGCCAGCAGTCAGACAGGGCGGACTGAAGCTTTCTTT.

The CDR3 spells CASSQVSEQFF. As DNA, the CDR3 is TGTGCCAGCAGCCAAGTCAGTGAGCAGTTCTTC. The chain carries TRBV7-2 and TRBJ2-1, with D uncertain. V lost 5 bases, J lost 9 bases, and 8 bases lay in between. The CDR3 length is 11 residues. The germline CDR1 and CDR2 sequences are SGHTA and FQGNSA.

V usage is TRBV7-3 and J usage is TRBJ2-5, with 8 positions matching TRBD2. The CDR3 is made up of 13 amino acids. Germline V gene lookup returns CDR1 SGHTA and CDR2 FQGTGA. V trimming: 5 bases; J trimming: 4 bases; junction bases outside the gene matches: 3. CDR3 sequence: CASSPAGGETQYF. The CDR3 bases are TGTGCCAGCAGCCCGGCGGGGGGAGAGACCCAGTACTTC.

This chain links TRBV5-1 with TRBJ2-3; the match to TRBD2 covers 11 bases. The V and J ends lost 4 bases and 6 bases, in that order; junction bases with no gene match: 7. The CDR3 contains 15 residues. Germline V gives CDR1 SGHRS, CDR2 YFSETQ. The CDR3 region is CASSGLAGGWDTQYF. The CDR3 DNA reads as TGCGCCAGCAGCGGCCTAGCGGGGGGTTGGGATACGCAGTATTTT.

This chain links TRBV9 with TRBJ2-5, with 10 bases that match TRBD2. Trimming at V came to 0 bases and at J to 7 bases, leaving 9 bases not matched to a gene. Germline V gene sequence: CDR1 SGDLS, CDR2 YYNGEE. The CDR3 has 16 residues. The CDR3 reads CASSVALAGAGGTQYF. The CDR3 nucleotides read TGTGCCAGCAGCGTAGCGCTAGCGGGGGCCGGCGGGACCCAGTACTTC. The complete variable domain, with remaining parts taken from reference TRBV9 and TRBJ2-5, reads DSGVTQTPKHLITATGQRVTLRCSPRSGDLSVYWYQQSLDQGLQFLIQYYNGEERAKGNILERFSAQQFPDLHSELNLSSLELGDSALYFCASSVALAGAGGTQYFGPGTRLLVL.

This clone occurred a few times. The gene calls are TRBV11-2 and TRBJ1-5; D might be TRBD1 (5 bases). Trimming cost V 2 bases and J 4 bases, with 6 bases left between them. The CDR3 has 13 residues. Germline V gene sequence: CDR1 SGHAT, CDR2 FQNNGV. CDR3 protein: CASSLYRNQPQHF. DNA of the CDR3: TGTGCCAGCAGCTTATACAGGAATCAGCCCCAGCATTTT.

The V call is TRBV5-6, the J call TRBJ1-5, with D possibly being TRBD1 (5 bases). Germline V CDR1 and CDR2: SGHDT, YYEEEE. This CDR3 is 15 amino acids long. V was shortened by 4 bases and J by 1 base, with 12 bases between the two germline ends. CDR3 in DNA: TGTGCCAGCAGCCCGGGGGTTAACAGCAATCAGCCCCAGCATTTT. Its translation: CASSPGVNSNQPQHF.

The genes are TRBV7-6 and TRBJ1-1; a weak D match, TRBD1 (5 bases). The CDR3 totals 15 residues. Germline CDR1 SGHVS, CDR2 FNYEAQ. Between the trimmed V and J ends, which lost 5 bases and 1 base, there was a span of 14 bases. CDR3 sequence reads: CASSGTGGGNTEAFF. In nucleotides, the CDR3 is TGTGCCAGCAGCGGGACGGGCGGGGGGAACACTGAAGCTTTCTTT.

The genes are TRBV6-4 and TRBJ1-1, with 8 bases identical to TRBD1. Germline V lookup: CDR1 MRHNA, CDR2 SNTAGT. J gave up 7 bases and V 3 bases, and 4 bases lay outside the gene matches. This CDR3 spans 13 amino acids. The chain's CDR3 is CASSEDRESEAFF. The CDR3 DNA reads TGTGCCAGCAGTGAGGACAGGGAAAGTGAAGCTTTCTTT.

The genes are TRBV28 and TRBJ1-2, with D unclear. Deletions cut 5 bases from V and 8 bases from J, with 12 bases between. The germline V gene has CDR1 MDHEN and CDR2 SYDVKM. The CDR3 totals 12 residues. CDR3 bases: TGTGCCAGCAGTGGACCTCTCTGGGGCTACACCTTC. It translates to CASSGPLWGYTF.